Given below is one T cell receptor beta chain in context. This entry is derived from a study of blood T cells in healthy people across ages. A second PCR of roughly 7 to 11 cycles used a sample-barcoded 5' primer and a J-beta primer mix. TCRdb processed the 5' RACE reads anew with MiXCR; each CDR3 protein has one entry. The sample carries 1,300,000 or so distinct CDR3 sequences, around 55% recorded once. The CDR3 spans 15 residues. Germline V gives CDR1 MNHEY, CDR2 SMNVEV (reference sequence). The ends lost 5 bases at V and 0 bases at J; junction bases unmatched: 4. This TCR was recovered from a man between 18 and 35 years old in good health. The sequenced sample consisted of blood. The V gene is TRBV27, the J gene TRBJ2-7; the match to TRBD2 covers 10 bases. The CDR3 sequence is CASSMTSGFSYEQYF. CDR3 nucleotide sequence: TGTGCCAGCAGTATGACTAGCGGGTTCTCCTACGAGCAGTACTTC.